This T cell receptor beta chain originates from a study of shared clonotypes between healthy human individuals. Study-wide results and caveats: Compared with memory subsets, naive subsets generally had larger estimated richness.

With respect to this clone: Antigen: not known.

An assay was performed, and its level was deep. Genomic DNA from each subset was divided evenly over several immunoSEQ plates. Repertoires were generated with immunoSEQ multiplex PCR, while TCRdb's copy carries only in-frame clones and drops some. The sample has over 700,000 clones; approximately 77% are singletons. Germline V gene data show CDR1 as MNHEY and CDR2 as SMNVEV (reference sequence). The CDR3 covers 13 residues. Trimming took 3 bases from V and 10 from J, leaving 13 bases between them. This chain links TRBV27 with TRBJ2-1, with D uncertain. The receptor's source is a woman in her 30s in good health. Sequenced sample: memory CD4+ T cells sorted from blood. Subset of the sample: CD45RA-negative fraction. This CDR3 is CASSFNRPSEQFF. The DNA for the CDR3 is TGTGCCAGCAGTTTTAACAGACCTTCCGAGCAGTTCTTC.